This T cell receptor (beta chain) appears in the sequencing data of a study of a mutant IDH1 vaccine in newly diagnosed glioma. V lost 5 bases and J 1 base, leaving 8 bases between the germline ends. The CDR3 covers 12 residues. The germline V gene encodes CDR1 SQVTM and CDR2 ANQGSEA. A note on this clone: Its specificity is unknown.

Sequenced by immunoSEQ multiplex PCR; TCRdb stores in-frame clones only, minus some. The sample contains about 50,000 clones, roughly 73% of which appear only once. The time point: week 5, during vaccination. Vaccination comprised doses that each held 300 ug of mutant IDH1 20-mer peptide, plus topical imiquimod. The V call is TRBV29-1, the J call TRBJ1-1; a possible D gene is TRBD1 (6 bases). The sequences come from PBMCs, collected from a glioma patient whose treatment included an IDH1 peptide vaccine. The clonotype originates from a man in his fifties or sixties with glioma. CDR3 amino acids: CSVTDRNTEAFF. The CDR3 nucleotides are TGCAGCGTTACGGACAGGAACACTGAAGCTTTCTTT.